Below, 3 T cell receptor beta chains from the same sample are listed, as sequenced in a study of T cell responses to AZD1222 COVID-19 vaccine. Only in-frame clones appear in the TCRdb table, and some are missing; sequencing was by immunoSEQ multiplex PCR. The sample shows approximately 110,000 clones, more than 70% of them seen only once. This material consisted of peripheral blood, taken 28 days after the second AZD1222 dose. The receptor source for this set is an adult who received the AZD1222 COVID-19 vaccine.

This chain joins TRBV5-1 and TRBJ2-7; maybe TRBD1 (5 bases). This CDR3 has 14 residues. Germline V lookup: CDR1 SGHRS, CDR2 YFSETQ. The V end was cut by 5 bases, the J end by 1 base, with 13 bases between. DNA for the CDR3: TGCGCCAGCAGACTTGCTAGACAGTCCTACGAGCAGTACTTC. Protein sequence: CASRLARQSYEQYF. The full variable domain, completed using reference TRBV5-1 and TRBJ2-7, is KAGVTQTPRYLIKTRGQQVTLSCSPISGHRSVSWYQQTPGQGLQFLFEYFSETQRNKGNFPGRFSGRQFSNSRSEMNVSTLELGDSALYLCASRLARQSYEQYFGPGTRLTVT.

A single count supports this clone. CDR3 residues: CASSYPASAQPQHF. CDR3 DNA sequence: TGTGCCAGCAGTTACCCGGCCTCGGCGCAGCCCCAGCATTTT. J is TRBJ1-5 and V is TRBV6-6; D unresolved. Germline V gene sequence: CDR1 MNHNY, CDR2 SVGAGI (reference sequence). This CDR3 has 14 amino acids. Trimming cost V 2 bases and J 7 bases, with 12 bases left between them.

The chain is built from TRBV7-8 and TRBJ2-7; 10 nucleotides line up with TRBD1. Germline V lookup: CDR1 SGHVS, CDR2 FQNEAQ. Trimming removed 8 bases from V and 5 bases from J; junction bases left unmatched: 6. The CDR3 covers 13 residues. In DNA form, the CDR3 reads TGTGCCAGCGGATCGACAGGGGGCAACGAGCAGTACTTC. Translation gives CASGSTGGNEQYF.